A single sample is the source of the 19 T cell receptor beta chains below, sequenced in a study of T cells in Graves' hyperthyroidism and ophthalmopathy. TCR beta CDR3 regions were amplified from RNA transcripts. HTBI primers were used for first-round RT-PCR of the TCR CDR3. MiXCR, applied by TCRdb to the multiplex PCR reads, yields one record per CDR3 protein. Of 600,000 to 750,000 distinct CDR3 sequences listed, 15% to 20% are singletons. The sequenced material came from blood. The receptors come from a man over 45 with Graves' hyperthyroidism.

This clonotype was seen at least ten times. V usage is TRBV28 and J usage is TRBJ1-6, with D perhaps TRBD1 (5 bases). V shed 5 bases and J shed 8 bases, with 16 bases lying between them. The germline gives CDR1 MDHEN, CDR2 SYDVKM. The CDR3 runs 15 residues. The CDR3 protein is CASSPSQGRDSPLHF. The CDR3 region has the DNA TGTGCCAGCAGTCCCTCGCAGGGTAGGGATTCACCCCTCCACTTT.

This clonotype has at least ten counts. The gene calls are TRBV7-2 and TRBJ1-1; TRBD1 might be the D (5 bases). Germline V gene lookup returns CDR1 SGHTA and CDR2 FQGNSA. CDR3 length: 18 amino acids. V lost 0 bases to trimming and J lost 3 bases, with 20 bases between them. DNA for the CDR3: TGTGCCAGCAGCTTAGCAAGGTCAGGGAAATCCCCTGACACTGAAGCTTTCTTT. It encodes CASSLARSGKSPDTEAFF.

This clonotype was detected many times. V usage is TRBV7-9 and J usage is TRBJ1-2, with D unresolved. V lost 1 base to trimming and J lost 2 bases, with 11 bases between them. Germline V lookup: CDR1 SEHNR, CDR2 FQNEAQ (reference sequence). The length of the CDR3 is 15 residues. The CDR3, as DNA: TGTGCCAGCAGCTTAGTGGCGCAGGACAACTATGGCTACACCTTC. It translates to CASSLVAQDNYGYTF.

This clonotype was recorded many times. The rearrangement joins TRBV5-1 to TRBJ1-6; perhaps TRBD1 as D (5 bases). V was clipped by 2 bases and J by 14 bases, with 11 bases between them. CDR3 length: 12 residues. Germline CDR1 SGHRS, CDR2 YFSETQ. CDR3 nucleotides: TGCGCCAGCAGCTTTAATGGAGGGGCCCTCCACTTT. The encoded protein is CASSFNGGALHF. The full variable domain, in which reference TRBV5-1 and TRBJ1-6 provide the parts outside the CDR3, is KAGVTQTPRYLIKTRGQQVTLSCSPISGHRSVSWYQQTPGQGLQFLFEYFSETQRNKGNFPGRFSGRQFSNSRSEMNVSTLELGDSALYLCASSFNGGALHFGNGTRLTVT.

This chain joins TRBV7-9 and TRBJ2-1; TRBD2 matches 10 bases. The junction had 20 bases not matched to a gene; V was cut back by 6 bases and J by 9 bases. CDR1 and CDR2 from the germline V gene are SEHNR and FQNEAQ (reference sequence). The CDR3 consists of 18 residues. CDR3 sequence reads: CASRLTSGASGSFTEQFF. The CDR3 bases are TGTGCCAGCAGATTGACCTCAGGGGCTAGCGGGAGCTTCACTGAGCAGTTCTTC.

This clonotype was seen ten or more times. The CDR3 is CATSRVRLADNQETQYF. The CDR3 DNA reads as TGTGCCACCAGCAGGGTGCGACTAGCGGACAACCAAGAGACCCAGTACTTC. This chain joins TRBV15 and TRBJ2-5; 9 bases are shared with TRBD2. The CDR3 runs 17 residues. Trimming took 3 bases from V and 0 from J; bases not matched to a gene: 8. Germline V CDR1 and CDR2: LNHNV, YYDKDF (reference sequence).

This clonotype was observed many times. The genes are TRBV28 and TRBJ2-1; 7 bases align to TRBD2. CDR1 MDHEN and CDR2 SYDVKM come from the germline V gene. With V trimmed by 10 bases and J by 4 bases, 10 bases remained unmatched. This CDR3 comprises 14 residues. The CDR3 spells CATGLVIRYNEQFF. The CDR3 DNA reads as TGTGCCACCGGACTAGTAATAAGGTACAATGAGCAGTTCTTC.

V gene TRBV11-2 combines with J gene TRBJ1-3; TRBD1 aligns across 11 bases. The CDR3 is 16 amino acids. V was pared by 2 bases and J by 7 bases, with 7 bases of the junction left unmatched. CDR1 and CDR2 from the germline V gene are SGHAT and FQNNGV. In DNA, the CDR3 is TGTGCCAGCAGCTTAACAGCCGGACAGGGGGCTAACACCATATATTTT. Translated, it gives CASSLTAGQGANTIYF. Together with reference TRBV11-2 and TRBJ1-3, the CDR3 gives the full variable domain: EAGVAQSPRYKIIEKRQSVAFWCNPISGHATLYWYQQILGQGPKLLIQFQNNGVVDDSQLPKDRFSAERLKGVDSTLKIQPAKLEDSAVYLCASSLTAGQGANTIYFGEGSWLTVV.

The CDR3 region has the DNA TGTGCCAGCAGCTTAGAGGCAGCTGCTAACTATGGCTACACCTTC. It is translated as CASSLEAAANYGYTF. V usage is TRBV7-9 and J usage is TRBJ1-2; no clear D gene. Germline lookup yields CDR1 SEHNR and CDR2 FQNEAQ (reference sequence). The CDR3 has 15 amino acids. V was pared by 1 base and J by 0 bases, with 9 bases between.

This clonotype was seen at least ten times. The chain is built from TRBV28 and TRBJ2-3; a weak D match, TRBD2 (6 bases). The CDR3 is made up of 15 amino acids. V lost 5 bases to trimming and J lost 0 bases, with 12 bases between them. The V gene's germline CDR1 is MDHEN and CDR2 SYDVKM. CDR3 coding DNA: TGTGCCAGCAGTCTCCTTAGCGGAAGCACAGATACGCAGTATTTT. The encoded protein is CASSLLSGSTDTQYF.

This clonotype has more than one count but fewer than ten. For the CDR3, the DNA is TGTGCCAGCAGTGACCCAGGAGTATCCTCCTACAATGAGCAGTTCTTC. Residues: CASSDPGVSSYNEQFF. This chain joins TRBV25-1 and TRBJ2-1; no definite D call. This CDR3 contains 16 residues. Germline lookup yields CDR1 MGHDK and CDR2 SYGVNS. The ends were cut back, 3 bases at V and 0 bases at J, with 12 bases in the middle.

This clonotype was detected only a few times. The chain couples TRBV28 to TRBJ2-3; 9 bases are shared with TRBD2. CDR1 is MDHEN and CDR2 is SYDVKM in the germline V gene. The CDR3 spans 16 residues. With 4 bases clipped from V and 2 bases from J, the junction kept 7 bases outside the gene matches. Here the CDR3 reads CASSSPVAGVTDTQYF. CDR3 coding DNA: TGTGCCAGCAGTTCCCCCGTAGCGGGAGTCACAGATACGCAGTATTTT.

This clonotype was recorded a few times. The chain uses TRBV28 and TRBJ2-3; D is unclear. The CDR3 is 14 residues long. The V end was cut by 1 base, the J end by 0 bases, with 5 bases between. CDR1 is MDHEN and CDR2 is SYDVKM in the germline V gene. Here the CDR3 DNA reads TGTGCCAGCAGTTTATCGCACAGCACAGATACGCAGTATTTT. Translating it yields CASSLSHSTDTQYF. Supplemented by reference TRBV28 and TRBJ2-3, the full variable domain reads DVKVTQSSRYLVKRTGEKVFLECVQDMDHENMFWYRQDPGLGLRLIYFSYDVKMKEKGDIPEGYSVSREKKERFSLILESASTNQTSMYLCASSLSHSTDTQYFGPGTRLTVL.

This clonotype was counted many times. The V and J genes are TRBV6-1 and TRBJ2-2; D might be TRBD1 (5 bases). The CDR3 consists of 13 residues. The V end lost 6 bases, the J end lost 7 bases, and 12 bases lay between the germline ends. Looked up from germline, CDR1 is MNHNS and CDR2 is SASEGT. In DNA form, the CDR3 reads TGTGCCAGCAGAGGGGCGAGTGGCGGGGAGCTGTTTTTT. It codes for CASRGASGGELFF.

This clonotype occurred many times. The V and J genes are TRBV27 and TRBJ1-4, with TRBD1 matching over 7 bases. Looked up from germline, CDR1 is MNHEY and CDR2 is SMNVEV (reference sequence). This CDR3 is built from 14 residues. V shed 4 bases and J 5 bases; nucleotides not matched to a gene: 4. The CDR3 DNA reads TGTGCCAGCAGTTCGGACAGGCGGAATGAAAAACTGTTTTTT. This codes for CASSSDRRNEKLFF.

This clonotype was observed at least ten times. V gene TRBV20-1 combines with J gene TRBJ2-7; TRBD2 matches 10 bases. The CDR3 consists of 15 residues. The junction had 4 bases not matched to a gene; V was cut back by 0 bases and J by 2 bases. Germline-derived CDR1 and CDR2 are DFQATT and SNEGSKA (reference sequence). CDR3 in amino acids: CSARDGLAATYEQYF. CDR3 in DNA: TGCAGTGCTAGAGATGGACTAGCGGCAACCTACGAGCAGTACTTC.

The chain combines TRBV20-1 with TRBJ1-2, with D possibly TRBD1 on 6 matching bases. Trimming shortened V by 5 bases and J by 6 bases, and 10 bases separated the two germline ends. The CDR3 loop spans 11 amino acids. The germline V gene encodes CDR1 DFQATT and CDR2 SNEGSKA (reference sequence). The CDR3 sequence is CSASGQHGYTF. The CDR3 bases are TGCAGTGCTTCAGGACAGCATGGCTACACCTTC.

This clonotype was detected ten times or more. This chain's CDR3 is CASSEGLAGGQETQYF. In DNA form, the CDR3 reads TGTGCCAGCAGTGAGGGACTAGCGGGGGGACAAGAGACCCAGTACTTC. This chain uses TRBV2 with TRBJ2-5, with TRBD2 matching 15 bases. This CDR3 has 16 amino acids. Germline V lookup: CDR1 SNHLY, CDR2 FYNNEI. Trimming at V came to 3 bases and at J to 2 bases, leaving 1 base not matched to a gene. The whole variable domain, remainder taken from reference TRBV2 and TRBJ2-5, is EPEVTQTPSHQVTQMGQEVILRCVPISNHLYFYWYRQILGQKVEFLVSFYNNEISEKSEIFDDQFSVERPDGSNFTLKIRSTKLEDSAMYFCASSEGLAGGQETQYFGPGTRLLVL.

There are many counts of this clonotype. V is TRBV9 and J is TRBJ2-3; D is tentatively TRBD1 or TRBD2 (5 bases each). Germline-derived CDR1 and CDR2 are SGDLS and YYNGEE. V gave up 2 bases and J gave up 5 bases, with 12 bases separating them. CDR3 length equals 14 residues. CDR3 sequence (DNA): TGTGCCAGCAGCGTTGGGGGAGAGGTAGATACGCAGTATTTT. The encoded protein is CASSVGGEVDTQYF.